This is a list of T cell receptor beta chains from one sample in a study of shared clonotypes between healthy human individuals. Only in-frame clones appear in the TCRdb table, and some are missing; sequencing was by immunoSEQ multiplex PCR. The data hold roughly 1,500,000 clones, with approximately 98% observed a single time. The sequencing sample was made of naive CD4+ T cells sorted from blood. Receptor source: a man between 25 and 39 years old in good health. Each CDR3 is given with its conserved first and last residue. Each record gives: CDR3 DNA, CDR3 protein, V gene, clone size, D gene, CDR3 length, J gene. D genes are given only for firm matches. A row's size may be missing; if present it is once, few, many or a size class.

CDR3nt: TGTGCCATCAGTGAGTCGCGGACAGCCTCTGGAAACACCATATATTTT
CDR3aa: CAISESRTASGNTIYF
v_gene: TRBV10-3
abundance: NA
d_gene: NA
len: 16
j_gene: TRBJ1-3

CDR3nt: TGTGCCAGCAGAACAAGTTGGACAGGTGGCAAGAACACTGAAGCTTTCTTT
CDR3aa: CASRTSWTGGKNTEAFF
v_gene: TRBV28
abundance: NA
d_gene: TRBD1
len: 17
j_gene: TRBJ1-1

CDR3nt: TGTGCCAGCAGCTCGACAGGGGCGCTCTTCGATGGCTACACCTTC
CDR3aa: CASSSTGALFDGYTF
v_gene: TRBV11-2
abundance: NA
d_gene: TRBD1
len: 15
j_gene: TRBJ1-2

CDR3nt: TGTGCCACCGTAGGACAGGGAAATCTAGAGCAGTACTTC
CDR3aa: CATVGQGNLEQYF
v_gene: TRBV10-3
abundance: NA
d_gene: TRBD1
len: 13
j_gene: TRBJ2-7

CDR3nt: TGTGCCAGCAGCTTGGCAGGGCCCCCCTACAATGAGCAGTTCTTC
CDR3aa: CASSLAGPPYNEQFF
v_gene: TRBV5-4
abundance: once
d_gene: NA
len: 15
j_gene: TRBJ2-1

CDR3nt: TGTGCCAGCTCACCTTTACCCTCGAACGAAATAGCCAAAAACATTCAGTACTTC
CDR3aa: CASSPLPSNEIAKNIQYF
v_gene: TRBV18
abundance: NA
d_gene: NA
len: 18
j_gene: TRBJ2-4

CDR3nt: TGCGCCAGCAGCTCCCTAGAGCAGGGGAAGTTCTACGAGCAGTACTTC
CDR3aa: CASSSLEQGKFYEQYF
v_gene: TRBV5-1
abundance: NA
d_gene: NA
len: 16
j_gene: TRBJ2-7

CDR3nt: TGTGCCAGCAGCTCGTCAGGGGTAGCGGGATCATACAATGAGCAGTTCTTC
CDR3aa: CASSSSGVAGSYNEQFF
v_gene: TRBV7-2
abundance: NA
d_gene: TRBD2
len: 17
j_gene: TRBJ2-1

CDR3nt: TGTGCCAGCTCACCCACGGCGGATGAAAAACTGTTTTTT
CDR3aa: CASSPTADEKLFF
v_gene: TRBV18
abundance: NA
d_gene: NA
len: 13
j_gene: TRBJ1-4

CDR3nt: TGTGCCAGCAGCTCGACAGGGGGAGGCGAGACCCAGTACTTC
CDR3aa: CASSSTGGGETQYF
v_gene: TRBV7-9
abundance: NA
d_gene: TRBD1
len: 14
j_gene: TRBJ2-5

CDR3nt: TGTGCCAGCAGTTTATTACAGGCTACGAACACCGGGGAGCTGTTTTTT
CDR3aa: CASSLLQATNTGELFF
v_gene: TRBV6-5
abundance: NA
d_gene: NA
len: 16
j_gene: TRBJ2-2

CDR3nt: TGTGCCAGCAGCGTGGGGACTAGCGGGACGTCCTACGAGCAGTACTTC
CDR3aa: CASSVGTSGTSYEQYF
v_gene: TRBV9
abundance: NA
d_gene: TRBD2
len: 16
j_gene: TRBJ2-7

CDR3nt: TGTGCCAGCACCGGAAGTATCTATGGCTACACCTTC
CDR3aa: CASTGSIYGYTF
v_gene: TRBV28
abundance: once
d_gene: NA
len: 12
j_gene: TRBJ1-2

CDR3nt: TGTGCCAGCTCACCACCGGGACAGGGGGGCTACGAGCAGTACTTC
CDR3aa: CASSPPGQGGYEQYF
v_gene: TRBV18
abundance: NA
d_gene: TRBD1
len: 15
j_gene: TRBJ2-7

CDR3nt: TGTGCCAGCAGTTTTGGACTAGCGGGAGTCGACGAGCAGTACTTC
CDR3aa: CASSFGLAGVDEQYF
v_gene: TRBV5-6
abundance: NA
d_gene: TRBD2
len: 15
j_gene: TRBJ2-7

CDR3nt: TGTGCCATCAGGAGCGACTCCAACTCCTACAATGAGCAGTTCTTC
CDR3aa: CAIRSDSNSYNEQFF
v_gene: TRBV10-3
abundance: NA
d_gene: NA
len: 15
j_gene: TRBJ2-1

CDR3nt: TGTGCCAGCTCACCTTTGGCTTATCAAGAGACCCAGTACTTC
CDR3aa: CASSPLAYQETQYF
v_gene: TRBV18
abundance: NA
d_gene: NA
len: 14
j_gene: TRBJ2-5

CDR3nt: TGTGCCAGCAGCGTAGGGGGTCATTCTCTCCGATTTGAAAAACTGTTTTTT
CDR3aa: CASSVGGHSLRFEKLFF
v_gene: TRBV9
abundance: NA
d_gene: NA
len: 17
j_gene: TRBJ1-4

CDR3nt: TGTGCCAGCAGCTCGGGTCGGGCGGGAGGGTTGTTCAATGAGCAGTTCTTC
CDR3aa: CASSSGRAGGLFNEQFF
v_gene: TRBV13
abundance: NA
d_gene: TRBD2
len: 17
j_gene: TRBJ2-1

CDR3nt: TGCGCCAGCAGCTTGGCACCCGGGTTTAGCAATCAGCCCCAGCATTTT
CDR3aa: CASSLAPGFSNQPQHF
v_gene: TRBV5-1
abundance: NA
d_gene: NA
len: 16
j_gene: TRBJ1-5

CDR3nt: TGTGCCAGCTCACCACCGGCCGGGCCCCATGAGCAGTTCTTC
CDR3aa: CASSPPAGPHEQFF
v_gene: TRBV18
abundance: NA
d_gene: NA
len: 14
j_gene: TRBJ2-1

CDR3nt: TGCAGCGTTTCGGGACGCTTCACGTACGAGCAGTACTTC
CDR3aa: CSVSGRFTYEQYF
v_gene: TRBV29-1
abundance: NA
d_gene: NA
len: 13
j_gene: TRBJ2-7

CDR3nt: TGTGCCAGCAGTATCGGCCCAGCGGGAGCCTACAATGAGCAGTTCTTC
CDR3aa: CASSIGPAGAYNEQFF
v_gene: TRBV5-5
abundance: NA
d_gene: TRBD2
len: 16
j_gene: TRBJ2-1

CDR3nt: TGCGCCAGCAGCTTGAGCGGGGGGTCTTATACGCAGTATTTT
CDR3aa: CASSLSGGSYTQYF
v_gene: TRBV5-1
abundance: once
d_gene: TRBD2
len: 14
j_gene: TRBJ2-3

CDR3nt: TGTGCCAGCAGCATCCTGGACCAAGAGACCCAGTACTTC
CDR3aa: CASSILDQETQYF
v_gene: TRBV11-3
abundance: NA
d_gene: NA
len: 13
j_gene: TRBJ2-5

CDR3nt: TGTGCCAGCAGTTTATGGGTGGGCCGAGGAATCAATCAGCCCCAGCATTTT
CDR3aa: CASSLWVGRGINQPQHF
v_gene: TRBV28
abundance: NA
d_gene: NA
len: 17
j_gene: TRBJ1-5

CDR3nt: TGTGCCAGCAGCTTAGTCTTAGCGGGCGAGCAGTACTTC
CDR3aa: CASSLVLAGEQYF
v_gene: TRBV11-3
abundance: NA
d_gene: TRBD2
len: 13
j_gene: TRBJ2-7

CDR3nt: TGTGCCAGCAGCTTTCGCAGATCCATACAATTCAATGAGCAGTTCTTC
CDR3aa: CASSFRRSIQFNEQFF
v_gene: TRBV7-2
abundance: NA
d_gene: NA
len: 16
j_gene: TRBJ2-1

CDR3nt: TGCAGTGCTAGACGAATCGGGGAGCTGTTTTTT
CDR3aa: CSARRIGELFF
v_gene: TRBV20-1
abundance: NA
d_gene: NA
len: 11
j_gene: TRBJ2-2

CDR3nt: TGTGCCAGCAGTCTCTGGACAGGGGGGGCCATGAACACTGAAGCTTTCTTT
CDR3aa: CASSLWTGGAMNTEAFF
v_gene: TRBV28
abundance: NA
d_gene: TRBD1
len: 17
j_gene: TRBJ1-1

CDR3nt: TGTGCCAGCAGCGTCGAACCGACAGGATCCCAGCATTTT
CDR3aa: CASSVEPTGSQHF
v_gene: TRBV9
abundance: NA
d_gene: NA
len: 13
j_gene: TRBJ1-5

CDR3nt: TGCGCCAGCAGTCAAAAGGGGTTCCGTGGGTTGACTAATGAAAAACTGTTTTTT
CDR3aa: CASSQKGFRGLTNEKLFF
v_gene: TRBV23-1
abundance: NA
d_gene: NA
len: 18
j_gene: TRBJ1-4

CDR3nt: TGTGCCAGCAGTTACTCGCCCGTTCGCCCCGAGCAGTACTTC
CDR3aa: CASSYSPVRPEQYF
v_gene: TRBV6-5
abundance: NA
d_gene: NA
len: 14
j_gene: TRBJ2-7

CDR3nt: TGTGCCAGCAGCCGGACTAGCGGGAGTTCCTACGAGCAGTACTTC
CDR3aa: CASSRTSGSSYEQYF
v_gene: TRBV7-2
abundance: NA
d_gene: TRBD2
len: 15
j_gene: TRBJ2-7

CDR3nt: TGTGCCAGCAGTCTAGCGTTCGAGCAGTACTTC
CDR3aa: CASSLAFEQYF
v_gene: TRBV6-6
abundance: NA
d_gene: NA
len: 11
j_gene: TRBJ2-7

CDR3nt: TGTGCCAGCAGCTTAGCCGATGACAGGGGGGGCTACACCTTC
CDR3aa: CASSLADDRGGYTF
v_gene: TRBV7-2
abundance: NA
d_gene: TRBD1
len: 14
j_gene: TRBJ1-2

CDR3nt: TGTGCCAGAGACAGGGGAGAGACCCAGTACTTC
CDR3aa: CARDRGETQYF
v_gene: TRBV19
abundance: NA
d_gene: TRBD1
len: 11
j_gene: TRBJ2-5

CDR3nt: TGTGCCAGCTCACCACTTACAGTTGAACAAGAGACCCAGTACTTC
CDR3aa: CASSPLTVEQETQYF
v_gene: TRBV18
abundance: NA
d_gene: NA
len: 15
j_gene: TRBJ2-5

CDR3nt: TGTGCCAGTAGTATTGGGAATCAGCCCCAGCATTTT
CDR3aa: CASSIGNQPQHF
v_gene: TRBV19
abundance: NA
d_gene: NA
len: 12
j_gene: TRBJ1-5

CDR3nt: TGTGCCAGCAGCTTAAACCCCGGGACAGGGCAGGATGAGCAGTTCTTC
CDR3aa: CASSLNPGTGQDEQFF
v_gene: TRBV7-2
abundance: NA
d_gene: TRBD1
len: 16
j_gene: TRBJ2-1